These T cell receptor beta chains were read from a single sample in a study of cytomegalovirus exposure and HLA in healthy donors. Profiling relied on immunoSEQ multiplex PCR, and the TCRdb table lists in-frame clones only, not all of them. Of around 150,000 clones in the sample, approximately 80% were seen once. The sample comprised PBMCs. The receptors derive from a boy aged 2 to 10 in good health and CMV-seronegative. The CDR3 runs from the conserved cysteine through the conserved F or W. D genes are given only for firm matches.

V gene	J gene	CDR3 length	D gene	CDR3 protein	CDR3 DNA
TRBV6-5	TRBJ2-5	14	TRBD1	CASSRGGAKETQYF	TGTGCCAGCAGTCGAGGGGGCGCAAAGGAGACCCAGTACTTC
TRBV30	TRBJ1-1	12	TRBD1	CAWTSGTGGAFF	TGTGCCTGGACTTCTGGGACAGGTGGAGCTTTCTTT
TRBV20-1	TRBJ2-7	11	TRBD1	CSGDTGAEQYF	TGCAGCGGAGACACAGGGGCCGAGCAGTACTTC
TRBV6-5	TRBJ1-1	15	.	CASSYSRGPLTEAFF	TGTGCCAGCAGTTACTCCAGGGGACCCCTCACTGAAGCTTTCTTT
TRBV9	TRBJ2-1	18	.	CASSVEGGGASSYNEQFF	TGTGCCAGCAGCGTAGAGGGGGGAGGGGCAAGCTCCTACAATGAGCAGTTCTTC
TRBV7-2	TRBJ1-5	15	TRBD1	CASSRTGVVNQPQHF	TGTGCCAGCAGCAGAACAGGGGTTGTCAATCAGCCCCAGCATTTT
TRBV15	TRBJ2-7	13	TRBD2	CATSWELAAPQYF	TGTGCCACCAGCTGGGAACTAGCGGCACCGCAGTACTTC
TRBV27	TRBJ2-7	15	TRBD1	CASSLPGQGIYEQYF	TGTGCCAGCAGCCTGCCGGGACAGGGGATCTACGAGCAGTACTTC
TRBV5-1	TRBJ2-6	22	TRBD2	CASSLAGTSGGLKTSGANVLTF	TGCGCCAGCAGCTTGGCGGGGACTAGCGGGGGGCTGAAAACCTCTGGGGCCAACGTCCTGACTTTC
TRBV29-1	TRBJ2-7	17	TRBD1	CSARIRQTGQGAYEQYF	TGCAGCGCGAGGATACGTCAGACGGGACAGGGGGCTTACGAGCAGTACTTC
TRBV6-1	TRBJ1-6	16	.	CASSDETAYYNSPLHF	TGTGCCAGCAGTGATGAGACAGCGTACTATAATTCACCCCTCCACTTT
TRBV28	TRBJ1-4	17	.	CASSKDRVNRVVRELFF	TGTGCCAGCAGCAAAGACCGAGTGAACAGGGTGGTCCGAGAACTGTTTTTT
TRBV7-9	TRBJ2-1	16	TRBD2	CASSILAGDFYNEQFF	TGTGCCAGCAGCATCCTAGCGGGAGACTTCTACAATGAGCAGTTCTTC
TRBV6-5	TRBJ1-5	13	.	CASRGSSNQPQHF	TGTGCCAGTAGAGGCAGTAGCAATCAGCCCCAGCATTTT